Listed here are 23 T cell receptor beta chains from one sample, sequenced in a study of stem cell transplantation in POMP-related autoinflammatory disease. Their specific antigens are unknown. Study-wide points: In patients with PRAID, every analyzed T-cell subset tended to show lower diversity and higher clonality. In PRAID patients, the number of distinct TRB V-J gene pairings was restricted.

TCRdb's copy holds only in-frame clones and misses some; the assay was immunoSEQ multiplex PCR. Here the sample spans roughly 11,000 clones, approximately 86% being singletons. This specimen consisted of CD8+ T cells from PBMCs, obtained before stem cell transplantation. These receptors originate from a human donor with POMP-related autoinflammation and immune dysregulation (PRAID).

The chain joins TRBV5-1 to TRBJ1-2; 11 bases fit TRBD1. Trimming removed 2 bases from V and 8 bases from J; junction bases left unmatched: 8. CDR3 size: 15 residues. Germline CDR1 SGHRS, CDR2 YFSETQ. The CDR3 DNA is TGCGCCAGCAGCTTAGCGGGACAGGGGGTTGGAGGCTACACCTTC. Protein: CASSLAGQGVGGYTF.

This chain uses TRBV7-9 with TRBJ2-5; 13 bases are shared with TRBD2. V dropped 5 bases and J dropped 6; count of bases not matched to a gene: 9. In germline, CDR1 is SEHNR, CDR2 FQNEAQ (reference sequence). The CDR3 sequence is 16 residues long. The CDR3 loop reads CASSTWTSGGLQTQYF. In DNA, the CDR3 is TGTGCCAGCAGCACCTGGACTAGCGGGGGCCTTCAGACCCAGTACTTC.

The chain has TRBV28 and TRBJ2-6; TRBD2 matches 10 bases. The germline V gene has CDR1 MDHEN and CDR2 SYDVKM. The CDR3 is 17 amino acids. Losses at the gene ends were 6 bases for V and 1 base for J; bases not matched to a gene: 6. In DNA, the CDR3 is TGTGCCAGCAGCCTAGCGGGAGCCCGTTCTGGGGCCAACGTCCTGACTTTC. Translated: CASSLAGARSGANVLTF.

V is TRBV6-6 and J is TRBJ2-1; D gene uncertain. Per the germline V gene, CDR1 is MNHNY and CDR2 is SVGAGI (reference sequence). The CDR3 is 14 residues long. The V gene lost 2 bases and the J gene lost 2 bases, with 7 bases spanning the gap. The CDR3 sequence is CASSYIQAYNEQFF. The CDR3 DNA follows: TGTGCCAGCAGTTACATTCAGGCCTACAATGAGCAGTTCTTC.

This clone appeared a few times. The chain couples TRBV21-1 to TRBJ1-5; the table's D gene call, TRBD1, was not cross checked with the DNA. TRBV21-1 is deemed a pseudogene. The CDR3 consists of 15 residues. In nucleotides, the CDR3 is TGTGCCAGCACCTCGGTCAGGGGGCCCAATCAGCCCCAGCATTTT. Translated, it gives CASTSVRGPNQPQHF.

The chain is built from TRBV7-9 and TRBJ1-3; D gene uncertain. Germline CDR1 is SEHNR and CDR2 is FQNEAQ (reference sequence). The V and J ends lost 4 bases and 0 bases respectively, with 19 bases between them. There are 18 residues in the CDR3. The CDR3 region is CASSSPAEGPSSGNTIYF. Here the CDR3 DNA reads TGTGCCAGCAGCTCCCCCGCCGAGGGCCCGAGCTCTGGAAACACCATATATTTT. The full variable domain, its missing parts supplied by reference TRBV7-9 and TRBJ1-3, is DTGVSQNPRHKITKRGQNVTFRCDPISEHNRLYWYRQTLGQGPEFLTYFQNEAQLEKSRLLSDRFSAERPKGSFSTLEIQRTEQGDSAMYLCASSSPAEGPSSGNTIYFGEGSWLTVV.

The CDR3 is CASSYRGGETEAFF. The CDR3 DNA is TGTGCCAGCAGCTACCGGGGGGGAGAGACTGAAGCTTTCTTT. The gene calls are TRBV5-6 and TRBJ1-1, with a possible D match to TRBD1 (5 bases). This CDR3 spans 14 amino acids. V was clipped by 3 bases and J by 5 bases, with 14 bases between them. Germline CDR1 reads SGHDT; CDR2 reads YYEEEE.

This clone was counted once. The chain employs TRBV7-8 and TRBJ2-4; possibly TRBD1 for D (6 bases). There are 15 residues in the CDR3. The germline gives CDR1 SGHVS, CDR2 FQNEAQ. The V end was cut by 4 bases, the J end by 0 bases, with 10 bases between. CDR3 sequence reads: CASSSGQLAKNIQYF. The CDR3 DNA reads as TGTGCCAGCAGCTCAGGACAGTTAGCCAAAAACATTCAGTACTTC. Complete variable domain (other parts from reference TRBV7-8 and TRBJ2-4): GAGVSQSPRYKVAKRGQDVALRCDPISGHVSLFWYQQALGQGPEFLTYFQNEAQLDKSGLPSDRFFAERPEGSVSTLKIQRTQQEDSAVYLCASSSGQLAKNIQYFGAGTRLSVL.

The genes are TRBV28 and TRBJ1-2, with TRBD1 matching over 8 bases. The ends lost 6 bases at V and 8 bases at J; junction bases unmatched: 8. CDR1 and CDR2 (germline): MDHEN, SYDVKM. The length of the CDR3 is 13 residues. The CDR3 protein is CASRDRGLEGYTF. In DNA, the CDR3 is TGTGCCAGCAGAGACAGGGGTTTAGAAGGCTACACCTTC.

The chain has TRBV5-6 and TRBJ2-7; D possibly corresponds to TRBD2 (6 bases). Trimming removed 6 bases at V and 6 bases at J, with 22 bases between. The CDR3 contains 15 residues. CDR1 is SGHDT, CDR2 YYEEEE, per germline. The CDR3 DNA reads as TGTGCCAGCACCCCCCGGGTCGGGGGAACCGGCGAGCAGTACTTC. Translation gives CASTPRVGGTGEQYF.

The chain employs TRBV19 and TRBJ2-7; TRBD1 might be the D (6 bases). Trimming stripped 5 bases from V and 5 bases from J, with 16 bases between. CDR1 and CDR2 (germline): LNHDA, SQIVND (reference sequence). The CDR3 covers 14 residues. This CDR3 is CASSFSGVGDEQYF. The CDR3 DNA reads TGTGCCAGTAGTTTTTCAGGGGTTGGCGACGAGCAGTACTTC.

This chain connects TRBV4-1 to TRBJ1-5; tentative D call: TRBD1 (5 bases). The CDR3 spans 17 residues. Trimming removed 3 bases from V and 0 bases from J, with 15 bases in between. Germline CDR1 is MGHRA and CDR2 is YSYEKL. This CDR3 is CASSQRAWGYSNQPQHF. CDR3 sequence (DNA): TGCGCCAGCAGCCAGAGGGCCTGGGGGTATAGCAATCAGCCCCAGCATTTT.

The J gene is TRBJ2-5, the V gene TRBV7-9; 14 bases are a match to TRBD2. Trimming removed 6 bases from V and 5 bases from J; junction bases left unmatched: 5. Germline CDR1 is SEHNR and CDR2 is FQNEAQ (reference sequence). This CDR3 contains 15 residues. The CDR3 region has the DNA TGTGCCAGCAGGGGACTAGCGGGAGCGTCGGAGACCCAGTACTTC. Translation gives CASRGLAGASETQYF.

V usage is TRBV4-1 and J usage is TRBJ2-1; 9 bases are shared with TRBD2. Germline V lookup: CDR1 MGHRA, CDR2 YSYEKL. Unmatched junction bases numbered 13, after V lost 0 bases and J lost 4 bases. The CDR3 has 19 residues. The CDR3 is CASSQDFVRGGGVYNEQFF. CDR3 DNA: TGCGCCAGCAGCCAAGATTTTGTAAGGGGCGGGGGGGTATACAATGAGCAGTTCTTC.

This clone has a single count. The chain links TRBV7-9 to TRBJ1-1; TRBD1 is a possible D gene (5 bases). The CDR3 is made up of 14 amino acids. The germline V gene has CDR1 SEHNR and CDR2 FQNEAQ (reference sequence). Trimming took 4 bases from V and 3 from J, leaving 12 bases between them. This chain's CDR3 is CASSSFGADTEAFF. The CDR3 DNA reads TGTGCCAGCAGCTCCTTCGGGGCCGACACTGAAGCTTTCTTT.

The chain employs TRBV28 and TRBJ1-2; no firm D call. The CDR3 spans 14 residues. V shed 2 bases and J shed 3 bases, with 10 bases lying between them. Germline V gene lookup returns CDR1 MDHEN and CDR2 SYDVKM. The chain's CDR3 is CASSLGRPHYGYTF. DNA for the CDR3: TGTGCCAGCAGTTTAGGACGGCCCCACTATGGCTACACCTTC.

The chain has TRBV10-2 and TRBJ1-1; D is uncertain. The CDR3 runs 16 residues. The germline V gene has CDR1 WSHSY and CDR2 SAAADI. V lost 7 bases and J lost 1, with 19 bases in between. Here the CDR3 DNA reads TGCGCCAGCAAGCACCGGGCCACAGATTCGAACACTGAAGCTTTCTTT. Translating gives CASKHRATDSNTEAFF.

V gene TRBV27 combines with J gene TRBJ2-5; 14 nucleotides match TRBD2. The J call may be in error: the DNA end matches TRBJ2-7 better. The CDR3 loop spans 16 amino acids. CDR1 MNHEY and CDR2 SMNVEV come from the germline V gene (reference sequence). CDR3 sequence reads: CASSTGLAGEFYEQYF. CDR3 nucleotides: TGTGCCAGCAGTACGGGACTAGCGGGAGAGTTCTACGAGCAGTACTTC.

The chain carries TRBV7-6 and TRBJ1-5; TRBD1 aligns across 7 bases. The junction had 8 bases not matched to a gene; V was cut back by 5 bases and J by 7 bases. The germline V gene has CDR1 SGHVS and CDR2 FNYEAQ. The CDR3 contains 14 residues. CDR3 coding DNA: TGTGCCAGCAGCCGGGGGACAGCGGCCCAGCCCCAGCATTTT. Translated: CASSRGTAAQPQHF. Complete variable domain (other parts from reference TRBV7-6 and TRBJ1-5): GAGVSQSPRYKVTKRGQDVALRCDPISGHVSLYWYRQALGQGPEFLTYFNYEAQQDKSGLPNDRFSAERPEGSISTLTIQRTEQRDSAMYRCASSRGTAAQPQHFGDGTRLSIL.

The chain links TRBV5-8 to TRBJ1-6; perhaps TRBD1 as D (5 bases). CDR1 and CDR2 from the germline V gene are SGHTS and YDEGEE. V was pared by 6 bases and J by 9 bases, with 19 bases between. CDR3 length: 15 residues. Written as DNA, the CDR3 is TGTGCCAGCATCCCTGCCGGGGCAGAAGGTTCACCCCTCCACTTT. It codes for CASIPAGAEGSPLHF.

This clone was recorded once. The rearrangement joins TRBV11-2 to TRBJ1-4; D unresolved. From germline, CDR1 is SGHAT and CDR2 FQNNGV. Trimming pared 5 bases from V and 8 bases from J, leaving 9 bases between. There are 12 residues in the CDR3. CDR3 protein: CASSGLGEKLFF. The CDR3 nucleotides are TGTGCCAGCAGCGGCTTAGGAGAAAAACTGTTTTTT.

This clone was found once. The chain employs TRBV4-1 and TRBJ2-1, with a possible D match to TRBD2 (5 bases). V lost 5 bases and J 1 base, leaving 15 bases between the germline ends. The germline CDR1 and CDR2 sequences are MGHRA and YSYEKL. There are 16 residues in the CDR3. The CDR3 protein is CASSTLGGTSYNEQFF. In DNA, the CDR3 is TGCGCCAGCAGCACCCTAGGAGGCACGTCCTACAATGAGCAGTTCTTC.

CDR3 sequence reads: CASSYVRTPNYEQYF. CDR3 DNA sequence: TGTGCCAGCAGTTACGTGCGTACGCCCAATTACGAGCAGTACTTC. V usage is TRBV6-5 and J usage is TRBJ2-7; D gene unclear. The germline gives CDR1 MNHEY, CDR2 SVGAGI. The CDR3 has 15 amino acids. The V gene lost 2 bases and the J gene lost 4 bases, with 15 bases spanning the gap.